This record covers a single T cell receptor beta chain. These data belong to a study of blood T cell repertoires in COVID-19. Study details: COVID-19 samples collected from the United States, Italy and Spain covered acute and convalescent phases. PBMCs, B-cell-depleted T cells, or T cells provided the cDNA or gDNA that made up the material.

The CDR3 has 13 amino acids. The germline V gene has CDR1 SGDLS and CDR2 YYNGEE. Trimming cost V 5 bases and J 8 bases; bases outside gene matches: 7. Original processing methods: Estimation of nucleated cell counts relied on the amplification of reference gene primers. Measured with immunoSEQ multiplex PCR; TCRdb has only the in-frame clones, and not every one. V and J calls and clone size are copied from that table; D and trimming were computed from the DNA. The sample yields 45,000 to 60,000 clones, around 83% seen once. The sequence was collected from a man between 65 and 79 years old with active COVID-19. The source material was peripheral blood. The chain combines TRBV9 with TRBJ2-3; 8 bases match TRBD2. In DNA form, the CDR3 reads TGTGCCAGCAGAGCGGGGGATGCGGGTACGCAGTATTTT. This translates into CASRAGDAGTQYF.